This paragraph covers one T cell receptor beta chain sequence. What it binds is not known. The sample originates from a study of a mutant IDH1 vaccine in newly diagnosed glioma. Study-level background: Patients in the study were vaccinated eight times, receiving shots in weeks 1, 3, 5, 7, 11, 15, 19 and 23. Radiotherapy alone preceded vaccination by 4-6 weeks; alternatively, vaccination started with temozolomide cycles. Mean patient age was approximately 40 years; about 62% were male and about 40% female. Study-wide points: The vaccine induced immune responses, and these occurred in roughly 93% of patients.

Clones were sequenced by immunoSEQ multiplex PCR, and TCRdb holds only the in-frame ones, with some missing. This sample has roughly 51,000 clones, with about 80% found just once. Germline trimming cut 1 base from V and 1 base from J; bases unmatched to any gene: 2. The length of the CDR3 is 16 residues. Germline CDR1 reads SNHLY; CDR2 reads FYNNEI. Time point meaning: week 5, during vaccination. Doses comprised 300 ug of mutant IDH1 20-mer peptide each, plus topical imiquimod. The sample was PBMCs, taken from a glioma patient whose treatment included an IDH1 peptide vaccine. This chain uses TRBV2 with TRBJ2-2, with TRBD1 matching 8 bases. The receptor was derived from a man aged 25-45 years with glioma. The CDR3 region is CASSEGQGMNTGELFF. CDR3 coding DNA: TGTGCCAGCAGTGAAGGACAGGGGATGAACACCGGGGAGCTGTTTTTT.